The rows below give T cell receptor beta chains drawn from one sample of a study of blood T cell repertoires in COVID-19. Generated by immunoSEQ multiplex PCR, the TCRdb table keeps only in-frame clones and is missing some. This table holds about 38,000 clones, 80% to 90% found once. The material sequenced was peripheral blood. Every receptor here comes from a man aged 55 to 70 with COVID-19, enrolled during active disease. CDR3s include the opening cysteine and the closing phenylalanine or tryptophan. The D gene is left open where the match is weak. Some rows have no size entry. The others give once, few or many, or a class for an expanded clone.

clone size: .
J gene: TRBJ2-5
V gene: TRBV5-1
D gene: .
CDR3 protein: CASSLYGIQETQYF
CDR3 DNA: TGCGCCAGCAGCTTGTACGGTATTCAAGAGACCCAGTACTTC

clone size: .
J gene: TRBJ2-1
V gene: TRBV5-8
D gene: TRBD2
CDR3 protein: CASSHRLAGGSRDEQFF
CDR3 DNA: TGTGCCAGCAGCCACCGACTAGCGGGAGGGTCTAGGGATGAGCAGTTCTTC

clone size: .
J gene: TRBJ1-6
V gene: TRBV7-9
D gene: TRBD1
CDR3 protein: CASSPDRDPSSYNSPLHF
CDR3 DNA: TGTGCCAGCAGCCCGGACAGGGATCCCAGCTCCTATAATTCACCCCTCCACTTT

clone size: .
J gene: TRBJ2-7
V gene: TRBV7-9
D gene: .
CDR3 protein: CASSVSVHEQYF
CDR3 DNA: TGTGCCAGCAGCGTTAGCGTCCACGAGCAGTACTTC

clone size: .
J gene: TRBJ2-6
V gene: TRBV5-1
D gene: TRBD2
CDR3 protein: CASSQAGVGANVLTF
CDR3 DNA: TGCGCCAGCAGCCAAGCGGGAGTTGGGGCCAACGTCCTGACTTTC

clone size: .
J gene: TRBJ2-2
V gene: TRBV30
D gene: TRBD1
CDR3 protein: CAWSRDRGTGELFF
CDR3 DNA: TGTGCCTGGAGTCGAGACAGGGGTACCGGGGAGCTGTTTTTT

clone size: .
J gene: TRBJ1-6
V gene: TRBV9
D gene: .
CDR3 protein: CASRGSFNSPLHF
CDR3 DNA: TGTGCCAGCAGGGGCTCTTTTAATTCACCCCTCCACTTT

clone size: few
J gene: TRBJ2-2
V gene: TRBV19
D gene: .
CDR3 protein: CASSTDRRATGELFF
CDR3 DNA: TGTGCCAGTAGTACCGACAGGCGGGCCACCGGGGAGCTGTTTTTT

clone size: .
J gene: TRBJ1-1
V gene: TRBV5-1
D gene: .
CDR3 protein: CASSSGQPTTEAFF
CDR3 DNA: TGCGCCAGCAGCTCCGGACAACCGACCACTGAAGCTTTCTTT

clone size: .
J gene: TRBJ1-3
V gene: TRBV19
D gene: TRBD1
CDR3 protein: CASRDRSSGNTIYF
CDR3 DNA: TGTGCCAGTAGGGACAGGAGCTCTGGAAACACCATATATTTT

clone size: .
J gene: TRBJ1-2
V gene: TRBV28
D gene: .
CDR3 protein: CASSLEAELYGYTF
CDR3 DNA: TGTGCCAGCAGTTTAGAGGCCGAGCTTTATGGCTACACCTTC

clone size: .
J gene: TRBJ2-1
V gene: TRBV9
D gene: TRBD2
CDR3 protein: CASSPLAGFANEQFF
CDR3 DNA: TGTGCCAGCAGCCCACTAGCGGGGTTCGCCAATGAGCAGTTCTTC

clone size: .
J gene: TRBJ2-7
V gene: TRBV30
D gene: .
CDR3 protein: CAWSVQVYEQYF
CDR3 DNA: TGTGCCTGGAGTGTACAGGTCTATGAGCAGTACTTC

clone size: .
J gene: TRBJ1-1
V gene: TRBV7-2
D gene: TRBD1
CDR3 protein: CASSLGRTGLAFF
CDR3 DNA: TGTGCCAGCAGCTTAGGTAGGACAGGGTTGGCTTTCTTT

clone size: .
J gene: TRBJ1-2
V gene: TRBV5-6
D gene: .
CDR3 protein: CASSLAGVARGYGYTF
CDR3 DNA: TGTGCCAGCAGCTTGGCGGGGGTGGCGCGGGGCTATGGCTACACCTTC

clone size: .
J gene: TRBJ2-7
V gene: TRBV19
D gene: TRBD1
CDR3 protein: CASSREGQGSYEQYF
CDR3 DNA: TGTGCCAGTAGTAGGGAAGGACAGGGGTCCTACGAGCAGTACTTC

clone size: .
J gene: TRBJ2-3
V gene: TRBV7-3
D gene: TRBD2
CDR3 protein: CASALSGRAPDTQYF
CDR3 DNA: TGTGCCAGTGCTCTTAGCGGGAGGGCGCCAGATACGCAGTATTTT

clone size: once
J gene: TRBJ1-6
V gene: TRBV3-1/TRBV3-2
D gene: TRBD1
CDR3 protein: CASSRWDRRYNSPLHF
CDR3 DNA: TGTGCCAGCAGCCGCTGGGACAGGCGTTATAATTCACCCCTCCACTTT

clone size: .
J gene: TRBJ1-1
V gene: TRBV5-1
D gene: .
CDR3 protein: CASSLDRAGAGTEAFF
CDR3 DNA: TGCGCCAGCAGCTTGGACAGGGCGGGGGCAGGGACTGAAGCTTTCTTT

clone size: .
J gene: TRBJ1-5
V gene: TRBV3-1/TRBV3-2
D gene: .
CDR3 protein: CASSPRVGSGQPQHF
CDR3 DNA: TGTGCCAGCAGCCCGCGAGTGGGCTCCGGTCAGCCCCAGCATTTT

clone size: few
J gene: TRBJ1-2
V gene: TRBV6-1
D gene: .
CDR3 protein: CASSEASGIYGYTF
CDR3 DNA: TGTGCCAGCAGTGAAGCGTCAGGGATCTATGGCTACACCTTC

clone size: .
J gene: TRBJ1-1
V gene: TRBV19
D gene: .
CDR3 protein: CASSTSKNTEAFF
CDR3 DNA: TGTGCCAGTAGTACCAGTAAGAACACTGAAGCTTTCTTT

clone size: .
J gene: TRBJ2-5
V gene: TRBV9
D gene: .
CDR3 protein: CASSVAVREETQYF
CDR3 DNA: TGTGCCAGCAGCGTAGCCGTTAGGGAGGAGACCCAGTACTTC

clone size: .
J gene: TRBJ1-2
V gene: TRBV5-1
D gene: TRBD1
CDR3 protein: CASSAQGASYGYTF
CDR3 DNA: TGCGCCAGCAGCGCACAGGGGGCGTCCTATGGCTACACCTTC

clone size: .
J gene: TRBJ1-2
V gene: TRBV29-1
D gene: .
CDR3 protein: CSVAGGTPNYGYTF
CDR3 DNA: TGCAGCGTTGCGGGAGGGACGCCTAACTATGGCTACACCTTC

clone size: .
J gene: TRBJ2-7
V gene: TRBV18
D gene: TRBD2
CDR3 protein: CASSPLGTSSYEQYF
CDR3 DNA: TGTGCCAGCTCACCCTTGGGGACTAGCTCCTACGAGCAGTACTTC

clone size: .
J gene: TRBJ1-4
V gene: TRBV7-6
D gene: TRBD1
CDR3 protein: CASSFSGGDEKLFF
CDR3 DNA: TGTGCCAGCAGCTTCTCAGGGGGTGATGAAAAACTGTTTTTT

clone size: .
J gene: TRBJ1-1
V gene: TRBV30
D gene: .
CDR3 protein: CAWTGLSNTEAFF
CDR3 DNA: TGTGCCTGGACAGGACTATCGAACACTGAAGCTTTCTTT

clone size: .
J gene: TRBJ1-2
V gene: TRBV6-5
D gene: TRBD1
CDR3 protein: CASSQGQIYGYTF
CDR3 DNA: TGTGCCAGCAGCCAGGGACAGATCTATGGCTACACCTTC

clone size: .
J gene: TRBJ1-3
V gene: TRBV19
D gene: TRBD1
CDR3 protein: CASSRQRTGGFRGNTIYF
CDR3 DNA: TGTGCCAGTAGTAGACAGAGGACAGGGGGCTTTCGTGGAAACACCATATATTTT

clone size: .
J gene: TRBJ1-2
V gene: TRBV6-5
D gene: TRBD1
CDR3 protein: CASRRVQGAGGYTF
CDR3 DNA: TGTGCCAGCCGGAGAGTACAGGGGGCAGGTGGCTACACCTTC

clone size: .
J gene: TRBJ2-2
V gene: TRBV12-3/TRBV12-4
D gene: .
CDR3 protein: CASSLGQSGELFF
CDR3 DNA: TGTGCCAGCAGTTTGGGGCAATCCGGGGAGCTGTTTTTT

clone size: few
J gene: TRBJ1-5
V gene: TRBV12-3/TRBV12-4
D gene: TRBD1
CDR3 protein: CASRAGGAEPQHF
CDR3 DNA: TGTGCCAGCAGGGCAGGGGGCGCGGAGCCCCAGCATTTT

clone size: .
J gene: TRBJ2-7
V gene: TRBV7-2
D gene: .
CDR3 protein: CASSPSYEQYF
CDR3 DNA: TGTGCCAGCAGCCCATCCTACGAGCAGTACTTC

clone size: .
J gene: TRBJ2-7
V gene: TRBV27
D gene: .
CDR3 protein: CASSFGSGPYEQYF
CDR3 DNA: TGTGCCAGCAGTTTCGGGAGCGGACCCTACGAGCAGTACTTC

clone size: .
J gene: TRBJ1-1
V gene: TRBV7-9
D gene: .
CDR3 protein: CASSLSRNTEAFF
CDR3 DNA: TGTGCCAGCAGCCTATCCCGTAACACTGAAGCTTTCTTT

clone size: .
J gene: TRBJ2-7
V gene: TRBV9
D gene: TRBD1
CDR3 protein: CASSVAGTELYEQYF
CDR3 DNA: TGTGCCAGCAGCGTCGCCGGGACAGAACTCTACGAGCAGTACTTC

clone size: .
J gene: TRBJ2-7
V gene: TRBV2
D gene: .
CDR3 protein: CASSLRTRSEQYF
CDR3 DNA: TGTGCCAGCAGCCTCAGGACAAGAAGCGAGCAGTACTTC

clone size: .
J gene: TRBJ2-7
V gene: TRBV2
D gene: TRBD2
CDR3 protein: CASSTPGLGNEQYF
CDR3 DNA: TGTGCCAGCAGTACTCCGGGACTAGGTAACGAGCAGTACTTC

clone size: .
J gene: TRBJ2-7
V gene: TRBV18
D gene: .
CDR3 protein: CASSPRRDISYEQYF
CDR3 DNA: TGTGCCAGCTCACCCCGCCGGGACATCTCCTACGAGCAGTACTTC

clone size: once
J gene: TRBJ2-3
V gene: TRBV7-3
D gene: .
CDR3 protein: CASSLGLSSTDTQYF
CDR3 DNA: TGTGCCAGCAGCTTAGGTCTGAGCAGCACAGATACGCAGTATTTT

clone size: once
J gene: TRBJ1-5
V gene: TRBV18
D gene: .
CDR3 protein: CASSPTGWGNQPQHF
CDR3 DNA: TGTGCCAGCTCACCTACAGGGTGGGGCAATCAGCCCCAGCATTTT

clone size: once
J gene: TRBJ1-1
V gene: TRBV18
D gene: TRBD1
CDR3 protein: CASSQGQGSFLTEAFF
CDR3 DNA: TGTGCCAGCTCGCAAGGACAGGGGAGCTTTCTCACTGAAGCTTTCTTT

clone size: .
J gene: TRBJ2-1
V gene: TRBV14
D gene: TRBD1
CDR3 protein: CASSQAGQGSFEQFF
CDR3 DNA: TGTGCCAGCAGCCAGGCGGGACAGGGTAGTTTCGAGCAGTTCTTC

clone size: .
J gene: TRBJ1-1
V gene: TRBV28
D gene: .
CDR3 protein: CASIQGAGGRAFF
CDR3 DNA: TGTGCCAGCATACAGGGCGCGGGGGGTAGAGCTTTCTTT

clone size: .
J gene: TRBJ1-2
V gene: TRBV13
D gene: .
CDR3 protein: CASSLGATNYGYTF
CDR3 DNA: TGTGCCAGCAGCTTAGGGGCCACTAACTATGGCTACACCTTC

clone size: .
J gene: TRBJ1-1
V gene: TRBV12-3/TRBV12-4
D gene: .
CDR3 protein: CASSLTGNTEAFF
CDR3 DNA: TGTGCCAGCAGTCTGACGGGGAACACTGAAGCTTTCTTT

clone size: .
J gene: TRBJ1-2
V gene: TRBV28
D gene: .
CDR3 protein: CASRVQGNYGYTF
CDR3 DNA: TGTGCCAGCAGGGTACAGGGTAACTATGGCTACACCTTC

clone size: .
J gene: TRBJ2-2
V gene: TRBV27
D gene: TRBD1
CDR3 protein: CASSLTGQGQGSYTGELFF
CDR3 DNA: TGTGCCAGCAGTTTAACGGGCCAAGGACAGGGGTCATACACCGGGGAGCTGTTTTTT

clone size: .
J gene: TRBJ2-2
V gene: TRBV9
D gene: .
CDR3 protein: CASSVGAGNTGELFF
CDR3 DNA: TGTGCCAGCAGCGTAGGGGCGGGTAACACCGGGGAGCTGTTTTTT

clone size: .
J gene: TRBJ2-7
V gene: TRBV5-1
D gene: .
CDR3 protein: CASSFQGRIDEQYF
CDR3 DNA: TGCGCCAGCAGCTTCCAGGGGCGAATTGACGAGCAGTACTTC

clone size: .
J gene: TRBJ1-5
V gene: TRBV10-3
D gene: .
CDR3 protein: CAISEARGPGNQPQHF
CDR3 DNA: TGTGCCATCAGTGAGGCAAGGGGTCCAGGCAATCAGCCCCAGCATTTT